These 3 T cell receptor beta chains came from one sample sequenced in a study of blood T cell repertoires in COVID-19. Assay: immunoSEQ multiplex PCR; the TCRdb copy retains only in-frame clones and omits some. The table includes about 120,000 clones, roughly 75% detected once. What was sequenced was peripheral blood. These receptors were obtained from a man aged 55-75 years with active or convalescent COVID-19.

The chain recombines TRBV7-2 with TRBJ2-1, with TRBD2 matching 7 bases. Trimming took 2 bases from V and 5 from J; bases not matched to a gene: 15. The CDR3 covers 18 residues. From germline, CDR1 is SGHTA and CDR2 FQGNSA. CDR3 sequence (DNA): TGTGCCAGCAGCTTATTAGTAGCGGGTACCCACCTCGACAATGAGCAGTTCTTC. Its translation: CASSLLVAGTHLDNEQFF.

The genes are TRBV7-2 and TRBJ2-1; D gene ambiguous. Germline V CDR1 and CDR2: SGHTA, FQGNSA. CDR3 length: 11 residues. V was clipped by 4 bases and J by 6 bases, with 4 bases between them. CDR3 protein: CASSSRNEQFF. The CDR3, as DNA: TGTGCCAGCAGCTCGCGCAATGAGCAGTTCTTC. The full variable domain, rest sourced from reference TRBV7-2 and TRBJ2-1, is GAGVSQSPSNKVTEKGKDVELRCDPISGHTALYWYRQSLGQGLEFLIYFQGNSAPDKSGLPSDRFSAERTGGSVSTLTIQRTQQEDSAVYLCASSSRNEQFFGPGTRLTVL.

For the CDR3, the DNA is TGTGCCAGCAGCATAAGCGGGAGCGTCACCGGGGAGCTGTTTTTT. Its protein product is CASSISGSVTGELFF. This sequence joins TRBV5-6 and TRBJ2-2; 8 bases fit TRBD2. With V trimmed by 4 bases and J by 4 bases, 6 bases remained unmatched. Germline V gene data show CDR1 as SGHDT and CDR2 as YYEEEE. The CDR3 has 15 amino acids.